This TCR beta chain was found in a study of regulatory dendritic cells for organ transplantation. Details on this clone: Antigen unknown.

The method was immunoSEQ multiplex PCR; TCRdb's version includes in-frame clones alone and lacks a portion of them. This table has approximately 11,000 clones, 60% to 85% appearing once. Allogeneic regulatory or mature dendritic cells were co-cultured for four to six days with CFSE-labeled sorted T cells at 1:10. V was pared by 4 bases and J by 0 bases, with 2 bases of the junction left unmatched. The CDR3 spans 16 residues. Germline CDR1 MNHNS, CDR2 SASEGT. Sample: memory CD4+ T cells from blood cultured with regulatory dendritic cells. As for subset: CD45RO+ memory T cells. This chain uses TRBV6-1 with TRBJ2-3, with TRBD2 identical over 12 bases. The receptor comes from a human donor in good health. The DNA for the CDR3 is TGTGCCAGCAGTGGGGGACTAGCGGGTAGCACAGATACGCAGTATTTT. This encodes CASSGGLAGSTDTQYF.